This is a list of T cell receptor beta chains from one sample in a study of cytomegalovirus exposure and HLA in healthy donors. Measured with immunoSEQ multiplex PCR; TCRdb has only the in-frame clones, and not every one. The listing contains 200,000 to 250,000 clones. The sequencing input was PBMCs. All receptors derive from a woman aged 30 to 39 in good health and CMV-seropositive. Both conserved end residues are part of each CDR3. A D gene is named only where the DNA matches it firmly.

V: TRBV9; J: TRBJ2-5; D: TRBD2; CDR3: CASSVGGTSGGTQYF; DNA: TGTGCCAGCAGCGTAGGGGGGACCTCGGGGGGGACCCAGTACTTC
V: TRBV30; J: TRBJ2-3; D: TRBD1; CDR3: CASDRLQGATQYF; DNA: TGTGCCTCGGACAGGCTACAGGGGGCTACGCAGTATTTT
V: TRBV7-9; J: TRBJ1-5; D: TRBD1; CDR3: CASSPTDRGGNQPQHF; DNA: TGTGCCAGCAGCCCAACCGACAGGGGTGGCAATCAGCCCCAGCATTTT
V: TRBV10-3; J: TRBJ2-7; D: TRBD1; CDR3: CATYPSDRDHEQYF; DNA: TGTGCCACCTACCCATCAGACAGGGACCACGAGCAGTACTTC
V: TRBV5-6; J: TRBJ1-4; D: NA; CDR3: CASSFRADSNEKLFF; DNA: TGTGCCAGCAGCTTCCGCGCGGATTCCAATGAAAAACTGTTTTTT
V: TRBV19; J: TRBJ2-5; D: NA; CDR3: CASMDWNQETQYF; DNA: TGTGCCAGTATGGACTGGAACCAAGAGACCCAGTACTTC
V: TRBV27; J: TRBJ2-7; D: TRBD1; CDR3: CASRLMTGTYEQYF; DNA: TGTGCCAGCAGGCTAATGACAGGGACCTACGAGCAGTACTTC
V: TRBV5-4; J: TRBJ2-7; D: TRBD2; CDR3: CASSWGTSGGSYEQYF; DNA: TGTGCCAGCAGCTGGGGGACTAGCGGGGGATCCTACGAGCAGTACTTC
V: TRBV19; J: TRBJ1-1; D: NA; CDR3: CASRDPGLLNTEAFF; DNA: TGTGCCAGTAGGGATCCAGGGCTCCTGAACACTGAAGCTTTCTTT
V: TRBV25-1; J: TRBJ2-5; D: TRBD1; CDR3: CASSPRDREETQYF; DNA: TGTGCCAGCAGTCCCCGGGACAGGGAAGAGACCCAGTACTTC
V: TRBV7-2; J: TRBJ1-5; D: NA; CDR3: CASSFPQQPQHF; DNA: TGTGCCAGCAGCTTTCCCCAGCAGCCCCAGCATTTT
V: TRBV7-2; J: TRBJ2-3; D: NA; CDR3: CASSLAMWGPSTDTQYF; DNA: TGTGCCAGCAGCTTAGCGATGTGGGGGCCGAGCACAGATACGCAGTATTTT
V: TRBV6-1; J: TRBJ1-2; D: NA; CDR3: CASREGLTVNYGYTF; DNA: TGTGCCAGCAGGGAGGGGTTGACAGTTAACTATGGCTACACCTTC
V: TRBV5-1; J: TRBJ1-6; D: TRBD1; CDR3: CASSSQGGTNSPLHF; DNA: TGCGCCAGCAGCTCACAGGGGGGGACTAATTCACCCCTCCACTTT
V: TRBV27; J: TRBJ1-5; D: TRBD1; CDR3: CASRFSTGEDQPQHF; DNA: TGTGCCAGCAGATTCTCGACAGGGGAGGACCAGCCCCAGCATTTT
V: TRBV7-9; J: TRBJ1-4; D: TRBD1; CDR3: CASSQGTGDNEKLFF; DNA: TGTGCCAGCAGCCAAGGGACAGGAGATAATGAAAAACTGTTTTTT
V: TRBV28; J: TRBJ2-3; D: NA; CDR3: CASSLQQGPTDTQYF; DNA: TGTGCCAGCAGTTTACAGCAGGGTCCCACAGATACGCAGTATTTT
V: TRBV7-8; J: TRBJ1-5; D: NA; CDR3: CASSLVPDSLSAPQHF; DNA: TGTGCCAGCAGCTTAGTACCGGACAGCCTAAGCGCGCCCCAGCATTTT
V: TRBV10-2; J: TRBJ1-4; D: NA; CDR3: CASRAPSEKLFF; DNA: TGCGCCAGCAGGGCACCCAGTGAAAAACTGTTTTTT
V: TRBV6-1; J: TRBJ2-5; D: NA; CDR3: CASSAPEGETQYF; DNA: TGTGCCAGCAGCGCACCGGAGGGAGAGACCCAGTACTTC
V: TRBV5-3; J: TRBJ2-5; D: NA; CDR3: CARSFCRVKETQYF; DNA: TGTGCCAGAAGCTTTTGCAGGGTAAAAGAGACCCAGTACTTC
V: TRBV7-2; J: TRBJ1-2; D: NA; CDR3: CASTGTRGAPGYTF; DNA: TGTGCCAGCACTGGGACCCGGGGGGCGCCTGGCTACACCTTC
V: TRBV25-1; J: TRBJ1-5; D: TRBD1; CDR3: CASSGWTGGEPQHF; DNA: TGTGCCAGCAGTGGCTGGACAGGGGGCGAGCCCCAGCATTTT
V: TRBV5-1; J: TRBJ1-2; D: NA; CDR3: CASSSPQGYGYTF; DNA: TGCGCCAGCAGCTCCCCCCAGGGATATGGCTACACCTTC
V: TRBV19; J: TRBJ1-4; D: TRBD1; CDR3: CASSRDREVEKLFF; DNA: TGTGCCAGTAGCCGGGACAGGGAGGTGGAAAAACTGTTTTTT
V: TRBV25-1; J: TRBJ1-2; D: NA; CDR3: CASSVGGTNYGYTF; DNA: TGTGCCAGCAGTGTCGGGGGAACGAACTATGGCTACACCTTC
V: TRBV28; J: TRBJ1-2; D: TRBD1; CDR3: CASRPTGNYGYTF; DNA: TGTGCCAGCAGACCGACAGGGAACTATGGCTACACCTTC
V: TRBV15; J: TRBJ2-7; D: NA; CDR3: CATSIGTTGSYEQYF; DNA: TGTGCCACCAGCATCGGGACAACCGGGTCTTACGAGCAGTACTTC
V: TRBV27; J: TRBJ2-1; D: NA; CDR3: CASSLRAGNEQFF; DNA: TGTGCCAGCAGTTTGCGCGCTGGCAATGAGCAGTTCTTC
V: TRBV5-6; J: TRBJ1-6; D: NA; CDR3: CASSLRDFSPLHF; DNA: TGTGCCAGCAGCTTGCGGGATTTCTCACCCCTCCACTTT
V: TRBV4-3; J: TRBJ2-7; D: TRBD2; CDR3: CASSPGLANQYEQYF; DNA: TGCGCCAGCAGCCCGGGACTAGCGAACCAGTACGAGCAGTACTTC